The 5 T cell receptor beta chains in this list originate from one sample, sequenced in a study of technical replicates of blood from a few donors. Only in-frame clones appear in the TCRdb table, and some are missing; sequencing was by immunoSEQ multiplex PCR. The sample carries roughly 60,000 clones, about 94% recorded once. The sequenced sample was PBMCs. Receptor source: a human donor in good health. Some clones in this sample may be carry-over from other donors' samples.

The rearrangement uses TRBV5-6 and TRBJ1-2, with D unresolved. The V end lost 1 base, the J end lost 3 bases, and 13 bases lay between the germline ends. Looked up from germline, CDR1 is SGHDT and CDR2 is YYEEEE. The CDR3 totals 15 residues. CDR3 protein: CASSLFTGIDYGYTF. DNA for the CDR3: TGTGCCAGCAGCTTGTTTACGGGGATCGACTATGGCTACACCTTC. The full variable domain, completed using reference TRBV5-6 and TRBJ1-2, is DAGVTQSPTHLIKTRGQQVTLRCSPKSGHDTVSWYQQALGQGPQFIFQYYEEEERQRGNFPDRFSGHQFPNYSSELNVNALLLGDSALYLCASSLFTGIDYGYTFGSGTRLTVV.

CDR3 sequence (DNA): TGTGCCAGCAGCCAAGACGCCGGACAGCCGTTATCCCTCCACTTT. It translates to CASSQDAGQPLSLHF. This rearrangement joins TRBV4-2 to TRBJ1-6; tentative D call: TRBD1 (6 bases). Trimming cost V 0 bases and J 14 bases, with 17 bases left between them. Germline V gene sequence: CDR1 LGHNA, CDR2 YNFKEQ. The CDR3 extends over 15 amino acids.

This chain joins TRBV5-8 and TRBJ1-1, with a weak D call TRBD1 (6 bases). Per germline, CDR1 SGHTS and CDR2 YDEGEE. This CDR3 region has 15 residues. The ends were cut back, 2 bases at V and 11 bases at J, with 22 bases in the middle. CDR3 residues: CASSFDTGSVLRAFF. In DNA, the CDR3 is TGTGCCAGCAGCTTTGATACAGGGTCGGTTTTGCGCGCTTTCTTT.

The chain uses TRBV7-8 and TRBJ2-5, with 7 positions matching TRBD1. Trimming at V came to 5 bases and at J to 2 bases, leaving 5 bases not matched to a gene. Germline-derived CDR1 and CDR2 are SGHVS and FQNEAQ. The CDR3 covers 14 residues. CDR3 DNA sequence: TGTGCCAGCAGCCGTCCGGGACAGCAAGAGACCCAGTACTTC. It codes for CASSRPGQQETQYF. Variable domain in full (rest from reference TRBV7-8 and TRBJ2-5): GAGVSQSPRYKVAKRGQDVALRCDPISGHVSLFWYQQALGQGPEFLTYFQNEAQLDKSGLPSDRFFAERPEGSVSTLKIQRTQQEDSAVYLCASSRPGQQETQYFGPGTRLLVL.

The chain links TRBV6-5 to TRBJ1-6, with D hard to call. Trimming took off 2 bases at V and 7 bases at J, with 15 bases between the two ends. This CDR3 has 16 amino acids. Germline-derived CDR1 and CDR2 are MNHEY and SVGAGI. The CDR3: CASSYEGGRLNSPLHF. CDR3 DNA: TGTGCCAGCAGTTACGAGGGAGGACGGCTGAATTCACCCCTCCACTTT.